Following are 16 T cell receptor beta chains from one sample sequenced in a study of blood T cell repertoires in COVID-19. Generated by immunoSEQ multiplex PCR, the TCRdb table keeps only in-frame clones and is missing some. The top ten clones hold 2% to 2.5% of a sample with about 260,000 clones, roughly 82% of them seen once. The specimen sequenced was PBMCs or T cells enriched from blood (not recorded which). Receptor source: a woman aged 45 to 65 who had recovered from COVID-19.

This clone was seen a handful of times. This sequence joins TRBV7-2 and TRBJ2-5; D perhaps matches TRBD2 (5 bases). The ends were cut back, 4 bases at V and 5 bases at J, with 11 bases in the middle. Germline loops: CDR1 SGHTA, CDR2 FQGNSA. This CDR3 is 13 amino acids long. In DNA form, the CDR3 reads TGTGCCAGCAGCTCCCCCCCGGGGGAGACCCAGTACTTC. Translating it yields CASSSPPGETQYF.

CDR3 sequence (DNA): TGCGCCAGCAGCTTAACAGGGATGAACACTGAAGCTTTCTTT. Translated, it gives CASSLTGMNTEAFF. The chain couples TRBV5-1 to TRBJ1-1, with D possibly TRBD1 on 6 matching bases. Per the germline V gene, CDR1 is SGHRS and CDR2 is YFSETQ. This CDR3 contains 14 residues. Trimming left V 2 bases short and J 0 bases short, with 8 bases between. Complete variable domain (other parts from reference TRBV5-1 and TRBJ1-1): KAGVTQTPRYLIKTRGQQVTLSCSPISGHRSVSWYQQTPGQGLQFLFEYFSETQRNKGNFPGRFSGRQFSNSRSEMNVSTLELGDSALYLCASSLTGMNTEAFFGQGTRLTVV.

In DNA form, the CDR3 reads TGTGCCAGCAGCCAATTTCTGGACAGGGAATACAATGAGCAGTTCTTC. Encoded protein: CASSQFLDREYNEQFF. The rearrangement joins TRBV14 to TRBJ2-1, with 8 bases matching TRBD1. V lost 2 bases, J lost 4 bases, and 7 bases stayed unmatched. Germline values: CDR1 SGHDN, CDR2 FVKESK. This CDR3 has 16 residues.

CDR3 in DNA: TGTGCCAGCAGTTACTCGACAATCAGTGACACTGAAGCTTTCTTT. Translating it yields CASSYSTISDTEAFF. This chain connects TRBV6-6 to TRBJ1-1; D uncertain. Germline V gene data show CDR1 as MNHNY and CDR2 as SVGAGI (reference sequence). This CDR3 region has 15 residues. Trimming left V 0 bases short and J 3 bases short, with 11 bases between.

In this sample, this clone turned up a few times. This chain links TRBV19 with TRBJ2-7, with 9 bases that match TRBD1. Germline lookup yields CDR1 LNHDA and CDR2 SQIVND (reference sequence). V shed 11 bases, J shed 6 bases, and the junction held 17 bases outside the gene matches. The CDR3 length is 15 residues. In DNA, the CDR3 is TGTGCCTCAACACCCGACGGGACAGGGTTCTCCGAGCAGTACTTC. Translated, it gives CASTPDGTGFSEQYF.

V usage is TRBV6-5 and J usage is TRBJ1-2; tentatively, D is TRBD1 (6 bases). This CDR3 region has 13 residues. The germline V and J ends were trimmed by 5 bases and 2 bases, with 9 bases remaining between them. Germline CDR1 and CDR2: MNHEY and SVGAGI. The CDR3 reads CASSTTGNYGYTF. In DNA form, the CDR3 reads TGTGCCAGCAGTACTACAGGGAACTATGGCTACACCTTC.

This chain uses TRBV5-1 with TRBJ2-7; 10 bases are shared with TRBD1. The CDR3 is 15 residues long. The J segment lost 5 bases and the V segment lost 1 base, leaving 6 bases of the junction unmatched. Germline CDR1 and CDR2: SGHRS and YFSETQ. The CDR3: CASSLPGTGVDEQYF. The CDR3 region has the DNA TGCGCCAGCAGCTTGCCCGGGACAGGGGTGGACGAGCAGTACTTC.

V and J are TRBV5-1 and TRBJ2-3; 10 bases map to TRBD2. Germline CDR1 is SGHRS and CDR2 is YFSETQ. The ends lost 5 bases at V and 1 base at J; junction bases unmatched: 7. The CDR3 runs 16 residues. This CDR3 is CASRTLGTSGTDTQYF. CDR3 nucleotides: TGCGCCAGCAGGACCCTCGGGACTAGCGGCACAGATACGCAGTATTTT.

This sequence joins TRBV6-2 or TRBV6-3 and TRBJ2-3; maybe TRBD1 (5 bases). The CDR3 spans 13 residues. Trimming removed 6 bases at V and 3 bases at J, with 10 bases between. CDR1 is MNHEY, CDR2 SVGEGT, per germline. For the CDR3, the DNA is TGTGCCAGCAGCTGGGCAGGGACAGATACGCAGTATTTT. Protein: CASSWAGTDTQYF.

The V and J genes are TRBV24-1 and TRBJ1-1; D perhaps matches TRBD1 (6 bases). Germline values: CDR1 KGHDR, CDR2 SFDVKD. Trimming removed 6 bases from V and 6 bases from J, with 25 bases in between. The CDR3 is made up of 17 amino acids. CDR3 DNA: TGTGCCACCAGTTCCCCGGGCGGGTCAGGGGCCGGAGCTGAAGCTTTCTTT. Encoded protein: CATSSPGGSGAGAEAFF.

The rearrangement uses TRBV6-2 or TRBV6-3 and TRBJ2-7; tentative D call: TRBD2 (6 bases). The CDR3 consists of 17 residues. Trimming took off 6 bases at V and 2 bases at J, with 23 bases between the two ends. Germline loops: CDR1 MNHEY, CDR2 SVGEGT. CDR3 sequence: CASSAKILAIAAYEQYF. The DNA for the CDR3 is TGTGCCAGCAGCGCCAAGATCCTAGCGATAGCAGCCTACGAGCAGTACTTC.

Remarks on this clone: In the same sample, other DNA sequences code for this CDR3. The CDR3 here is CASSFLAGSSYEQYF. The CDR3 DNA sequence: TGTGCCAGCAGTTTTCTGGCGGGGAGCTCCTACGAGCAGTACTTC. The rearrangement joins TRBV27 to TRBJ2-7; D is perhaps TRBD2 (6 bases). The CDR3 is made up of 15 amino acids. Trimming took off 3 bases at V and 0 bases at J, with 12 bases between the two ends. Germline V gene lookup returns CDR1 MNHEY and CDR2 SMNVEV (reference sequence).

The chain has TRBV28 and TRBJ2-7; weak D call: TRBD2 (5 bases). CDR1 is MDHEN and CDR2 is SYDVKM in the germline V gene. This CDR3 contains 14 residues. Trimming left V 7 bases short and J 7 bases short, with 20 bases between. The CDR3 loop reads CASILRGTPREQYF. Here the CDR3 DNA reads TGTGCCAGCATCCTCCGGGGTACCCCGAGGGAGCAGTACTTC.

The rearrangement links TRBV5-5 to TRBJ2-7, with 12 bases that match TRBD2. This CDR3 contains 14 residues. Trimming at V came to 4 bases and at J to 6 bases, leaving 5 bases not matched to a gene. CDR1 SGHKS and CDR2 YYEKEE come from the germline V gene (reference sequence). CDR3 residues: CASSHGLAGSEQYF. DNA of the CDR3: TGTGCCAGCAGCCACGGACTAGCGGGGAGCGAGCAGTACTTC. Using reference TRBV5-5 and TRBJ2-7 for the parts outside the CDR3, the full variable domain is DAGVTQSPTHLIKTRGQQVTLRCSPISGHKSVSWYQQVLGQGPQFIFQYYEKEERGRGNFPDRFSARQFPNYSSELNVNALLLGDSALYLCASSHGLAGSEQYFGPGTRLTVT.

The chain is built from TRBV9 and TRBJ2-7, with D tentatively TRBD1 (6 bases). V dropped 3 bases and J dropped 5 bases, with 18 bases sitting between them. The CDR3 runs 15 residues. Looked up from germline, CDR1 is SGDLS and CDR2 is YYNGEE. For the CDR3, the DNA is TGTGCCAGCAGCGCCACCGGGACAAGGACCCACGAGCAGTACTTC. This encodes CASSATGTRTHEQYF.

Within the sample, this clone is medium-sized. This sequence joins TRBV19 and TRBJ1-5; D is possibly TRBD1 (6 bases). The germline V gene encodes CDR1 LNHDA and CDR2 SQIVND (reference sequence). The CDR3 has 15 amino acids. The germline V and J ends were trimmed by 3 bases and 6 bases, with 15 bases remaining between them. The CDR3 bases are TGTGCCAGTAGTATCGGGCAGGGGCAAACTCAGCCCCAGCATTTT. This gives the protein CASSIGQGQTQPQHF.